The clone carrying this TCR beta chain was counted a few times. As originally analysed: Cell counts per sample came from amplifying reference gene primers. Assay: immunoSEQ multiplex PCR; the TCRdb copy retains only in-frame clones and omits some. V, J and clone size were drawn from that table, and D and trimming were deduced from the DNA. Here the sample spans 110,000 or so clones, about 87% being singletons. The source of the sample is a study of blood T cell repertoires in COVID-19. For the study at large: From the United States, Italy and Spain came samples of acute and convalescent COVID-19. From T cells, B-cell-depleted T cells, or PBMCs came the material, which was cDNA or gDNA.

Germline V gene sequence: CDR1 MGHDK, CDR2 SYGVNS. The CDR3 is made up of 13 amino acids. V lost 1 base to trimming and J lost 5 bases, with 8 bases between them. The origin of this receptor is a woman aged 50 to 60 with acute or convalescent COVID-19. The specimen sequenced was peripheral blood. The gene calls are TRBV25-1 and TRBJ1-2; unclear D gene. In nucleotides, the CDR3 is TGTGCCAGCAGTGAATTTGAGGCATATGGCTACACCTTC. It yields the protein CASSEFEAYGYTF.